The T cell receptor (beta chain) described here comes from a study of beta chain features in type 1 diabetes. Each population that was sorted was more than 95% pure. Since all of the isolated RNA was reverse transcribed, expressed TCRB transcripts were what got sequenced. Measured with immunoSEQ multiplex PCR; TCRdb has only the in-frame clones, and not every one. In the table there are 850,000 to 900,000 clones, 17% of which are singletons. This receptor was taken from a woman aged 18-29 years in good health. The sequenced sample consisted of naive CD4+ T cells from blood.

The CDR3 sequence is CASSLGRVETQYF. CDR3 bases: TGTGCCAGCAGCTTAGGTAGAGTAGAGACCCAGTACTTC. This chain connects TRBV7-6 to TRBJ2-5, with no clear D. Germline assignment: CDR1 SGHVS and CDR2 FNYEAQ. Trimming removed 1 base at V and 4 bases at J, with 7 bases between. The CDR3 is 13 amino acids.